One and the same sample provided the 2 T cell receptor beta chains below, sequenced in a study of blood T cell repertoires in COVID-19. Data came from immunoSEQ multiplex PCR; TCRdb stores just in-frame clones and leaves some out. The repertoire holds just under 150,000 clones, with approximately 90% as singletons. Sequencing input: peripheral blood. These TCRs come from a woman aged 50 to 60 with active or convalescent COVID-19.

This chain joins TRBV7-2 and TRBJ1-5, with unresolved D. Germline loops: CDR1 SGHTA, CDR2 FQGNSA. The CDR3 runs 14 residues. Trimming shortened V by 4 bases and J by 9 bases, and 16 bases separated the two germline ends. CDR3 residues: CASSSPNAAGPQHF. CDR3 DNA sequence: TGTGCCAGCAGCTCCCCAAACGCCGCGGGGCCCCAGCATTTT.

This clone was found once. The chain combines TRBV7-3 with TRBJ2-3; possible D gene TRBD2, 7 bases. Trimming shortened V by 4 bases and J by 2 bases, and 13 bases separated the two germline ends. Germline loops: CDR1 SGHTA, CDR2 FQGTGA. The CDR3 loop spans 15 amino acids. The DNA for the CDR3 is TGTGCCAGCAGCTCCGGGGGGCTGCTCACAGATACGCAGTATTTT. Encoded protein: CASSSGGLLTDTQYF.